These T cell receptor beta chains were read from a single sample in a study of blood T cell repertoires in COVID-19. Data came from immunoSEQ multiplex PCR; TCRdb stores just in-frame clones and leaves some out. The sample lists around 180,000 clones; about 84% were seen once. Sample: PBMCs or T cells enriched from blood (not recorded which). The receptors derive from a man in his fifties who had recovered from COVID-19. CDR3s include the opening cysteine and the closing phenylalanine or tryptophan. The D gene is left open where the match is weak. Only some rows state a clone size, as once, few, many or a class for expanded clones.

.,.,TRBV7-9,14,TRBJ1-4,TGTGCCAGCAGCGCCCTGACAGTCAGGGAAAAACTGTTTTTT,CASSALTVREKLFF
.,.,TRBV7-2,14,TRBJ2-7,TGTGCCAGCAGCTTGAACCTACGGGGGTACGAGCAGTACTTC,CASSLNLRGYEQYF
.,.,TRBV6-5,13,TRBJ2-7,TGTGCCAGTCGTCCAGGGAACCCCTACGAGCAGTACTTC,CASRPGNPYEQYF
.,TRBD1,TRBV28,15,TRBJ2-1,TGTGCCAGCAGTCAAGACAGGGGCGGAGGCGGTGAGCAGTTCTTC,CASSQDRGGGGEQFF
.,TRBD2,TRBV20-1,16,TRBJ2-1,TGCAGTGCGAGTCGGACTAGCGGGGGGGCCCAGGGTGAGCAGTTCTTC,CSASRTSGGAQGEQFF
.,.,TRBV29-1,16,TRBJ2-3,TGCAGCGTTGAGAGATTTGTGGGGGGGCGTGCAGATACGCAGTATTTT,CSVERFVGGRADTQYF
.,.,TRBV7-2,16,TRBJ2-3,TGTGCCAGCAGCTTAGCGCCGAGACAGCGCACAGATACGCAGTATTTT,CASSLAPRQRTDTQYF
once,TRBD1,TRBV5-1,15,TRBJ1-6,TGCGCCAGCAGCCTTTTGGACAGGGTTAATTCACCCCTCCACTTT,CASSLLDRVNSPLHF
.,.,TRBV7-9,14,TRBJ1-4,TGTGCCAGCAGCCCCCGGGGATCTAATGAAAAACTGTTTTTT,CASSPRGSNEKLFF
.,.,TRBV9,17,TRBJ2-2,TGTGCCAGCAGCGTAGTTGGTCTCCCCGGGAACACCGGGGAGCTGTTTTTT,CASSVVGLPGNTGELFF
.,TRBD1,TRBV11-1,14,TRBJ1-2,TGTGCCAGCAGCGAGGGGACAGGGTTGAATGGCTACACCTTC,CASSEGTGLNGYTF
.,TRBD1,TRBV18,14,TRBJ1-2,TGTGCCAGCTCACCTACAGGGGGCAACTATGGCTACACCTTC,CASSPTGGNYGYTF